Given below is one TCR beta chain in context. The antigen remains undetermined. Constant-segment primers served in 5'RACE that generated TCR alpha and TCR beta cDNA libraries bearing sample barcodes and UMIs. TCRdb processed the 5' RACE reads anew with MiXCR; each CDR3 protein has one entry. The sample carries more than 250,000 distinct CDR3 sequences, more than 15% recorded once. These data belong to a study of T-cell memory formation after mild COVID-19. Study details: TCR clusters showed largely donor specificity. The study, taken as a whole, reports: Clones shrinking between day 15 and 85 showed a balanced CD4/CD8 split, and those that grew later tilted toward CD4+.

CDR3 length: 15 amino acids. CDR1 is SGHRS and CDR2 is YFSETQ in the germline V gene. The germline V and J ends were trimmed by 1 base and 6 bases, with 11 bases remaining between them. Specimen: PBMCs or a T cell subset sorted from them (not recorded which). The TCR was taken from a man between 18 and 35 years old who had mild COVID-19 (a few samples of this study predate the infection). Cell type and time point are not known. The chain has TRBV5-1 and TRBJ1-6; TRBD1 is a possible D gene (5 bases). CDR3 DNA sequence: TGCGCCAGCAGCTTGTCCGGGACGGTTAATTCACCCCTCCACTTT. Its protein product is CASSLSGTVNSPLHF.